This T cell receptor (beta chain) was recorded in a study of cytomegalovirus exposure and HLA in healthy donors. Study conclusions and caveats: In vitro work confirmed that a few CMV-associated chains recognize CMV antigens. Most subjects' HLA-A and HLA-B alleles were reportedly predicted from TCR beta sequences.

Turning to this clone: Its antigen is unknown.

PCR primers comprised 60 Vbeta and 13 Jbeta primers. TCRdb keeps only in-frame clones here, not all; method: immunoSEQ multiplex PCR. The sample carries around 100,000 clones, roughly 68% recorded once. The CDR3 consists of 15 residues. Germline CDR1 LNHDA, CDR2 SQIVND (reference sequence). The V gene lost 6 bases and the J gene lost 2 bases, with 16 bases spanning the gap. J is TRBJ1-2 and V is TRBV19; a possible D gene is TRBD1 (5 bases). Sequencing was done on a sample of PBMCs. The TCR sequence derives from a young man in good health and CMV-seropositive. CDR3 in amino acids: CASSARGGFNYGYTF. DNA of the CDR3: TGTGCCAGTAGCGCCCGGGGGGGGTTCAACTATGGCTACACCTTC. The complete variable domain, with remaining parts taken from reference TRBV19 and TRBJ1-2, reads DGGITQSPKYLFRKEGQNVTLSCEQNLNHDAMYWYRQDPGQGLRLIYYSQIVNDFQKGDIAEGYSVSREKKESFPLTVTSAQKNPTAFYLCASSARGGFNYGYTFGSGTRLTVV.